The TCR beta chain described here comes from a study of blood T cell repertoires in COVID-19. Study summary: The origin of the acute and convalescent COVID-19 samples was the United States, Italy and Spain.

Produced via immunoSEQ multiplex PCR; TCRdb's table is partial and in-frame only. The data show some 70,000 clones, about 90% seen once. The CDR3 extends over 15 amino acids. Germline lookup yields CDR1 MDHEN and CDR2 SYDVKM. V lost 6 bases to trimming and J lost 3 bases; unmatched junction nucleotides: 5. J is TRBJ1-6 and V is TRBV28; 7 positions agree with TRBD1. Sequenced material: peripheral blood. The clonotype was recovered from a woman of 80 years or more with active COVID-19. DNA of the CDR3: TGTGCCAGCAGGGACAGGAATAACTATAATTCACCCCTCCACTTT. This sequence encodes CASRDRNNYNSPLHF.